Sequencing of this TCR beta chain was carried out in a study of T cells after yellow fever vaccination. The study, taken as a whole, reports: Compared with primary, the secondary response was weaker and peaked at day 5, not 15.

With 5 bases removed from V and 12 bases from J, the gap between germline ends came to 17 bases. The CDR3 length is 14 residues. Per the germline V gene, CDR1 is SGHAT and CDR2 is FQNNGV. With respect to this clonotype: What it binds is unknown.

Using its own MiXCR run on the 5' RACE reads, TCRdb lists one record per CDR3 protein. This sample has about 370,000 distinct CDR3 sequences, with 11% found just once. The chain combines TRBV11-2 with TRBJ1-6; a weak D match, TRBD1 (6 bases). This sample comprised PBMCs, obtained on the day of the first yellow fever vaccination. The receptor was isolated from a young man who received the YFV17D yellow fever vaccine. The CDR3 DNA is TGTGCCAGCAGCCGAGGGGGGGTACAGGGACCCCTCCACTTT. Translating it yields CASSRGGVQGPLHF.